The 2 T cell receptor beta chains reported below all come from one sample, sequenced in a study of T cell responses to AZD1222 COVID-19 vaccine. Profiling relied on immunoSEQ multiplex PCR, and the TCRdb table lists in-frame clones only, not all of them. Here the sample spans some 180,000 clones, around nine tenths being singletons. The specimen was peripheral blood, collected 28 days after the second AZD1222 dose. These receptors were taken from an adult who received the AZD1222 COVID-19 vaccine.

The chain is built from TRBV5-1 and TRBJ2-5; D may be TRBD1 (6 bases). This CDR3 is built from 15 residues. The germline V gene encodes CDR1 SGHRS and CDR2 YFSETQ. The V end was cut by 0 bases, the J end by 3 bases, with 12 bases between. CDR3 loop: CASSLGTAGEETQYF. DNA of the CDR3: TGCGCCAGCAGCTTGGGGACGGCAGGGGAAGAGACCCAGTACTTC.

This sequence joins TRBV30 and TRBJ1-4, with a possible D match to TRBD1 (5 bases). V lost 0 bases and J 8 bases, leaving 13 bases between the germline ends. Germline loops: CDR1 GTSNPN, CDR2 SVGIG (reference sequence). The CDR3 totals 14 residues. The CDR3 bases are TGTGCCTGGAGTGTACTCCCCAAGGGGGAAAAACTGTTTTTT. Translating it yields CAWSVLPKGEKLFF. Variable domain in full (rest from reference TRBV30 and TRBJ1-4): SQTIHQWPATLVQPVGSPLSLECTVEGTSNPNLYWYRQAAGRGLQLLFYSVGIGQISSEVPQNLSASRPQDRQFILSSKKLLLSDSGFYLCAWSVLPKGEKLFFGSGTQLSVL.